A selection of T cell receptor beta chains follows, all from one sample in a study of cytomegalovirus exposure and HLA in healthy donors. Sequencing was performed with immunoSEQ multiplex PCR; in TCRdb, only in-frame clones are kept and a portion is missing. The table includes approximately 92,000 clones, roughly 79% detected once. What was sequenced was PBMCs. These receptor sequences come from a woman between 65 and 79 years old in good health and CMV-seropositive. Each CDR3 is given with its conserved first and last residue.

v_call	j_call	cdr3_length	cdr3_aa
TRBV7-9	TRBJ2-1	14	CASSLWAEGNEQFF
TRBV6-5	TRBJ1-1	14	CASSPQGPNTEAFF
TRBV7-9	TRBJ2-5	15	CASQTLRTGQETQYF
TRBV5-1	TRBJ2-5	15	CASSLEGGAGKTQYF
TRBV7-2	TRBJ2-3	12	CASSPQGDTQYF
TRBV5-1	TRBJ2-7	13	CASSWGQRYEQYF
TRBV4-3	TRBJ1-1	14	CASSLKGENTEAFF
TRBV6-1	TRBJ2-1	15	CASSEGPGRVNEQFF
TRBV21-1	TRBJ1-3	14	CASSKGGGENTIYF
TRBV18	TRBJ2-7	14	CASSPLTDSYEQYF
TRBV4-2	TRBJ1-4	12	CASRQDGEKLFF
TRBV29-1	TRBJ1-2	13	CSVGNRGWYGYTF
TRBV19	TRBJ1-5	15	CASTLRWGPDQPQHF
TRBV27	TRBJ2-3	15	CASSSRLAFADTQYF
TRBV5-1	TRBJ2-7	18	CASSLDLQAIRSPYEQYF
TRBV5-4	TRBJ2-1	15	CASSLDDRDANEQFF
TRBV30	TRBJ2-1	15	CAWSVQGLAGGGQFF
TRBV20-1	TRBJ2-7	11	CSAHRVGEQYF
TRBV5-1	TRBJ2-1	14	CASRTGNSYNEQFF
TRBV28	TRBJ2-5	17	CASSRLAGGGNQETQYF
TRBV30	TRBJ2-7	12	CAWSGGEDEQYF
TRBV6-5	TRBJ2-7	14	CASSYSEQGIEQYF
TRBV5-6	TRBJ2-7	16	CASSFRLAGGLGEQYF
TRBV7-2	TRBJ2-1	15	CASSYDRGGYNEQFF
TRBV16	TRBJ2-7	13	CASSQASGNEQYF
TRBV19	TRBJ2-2	20	CASSIVPLTGRERRTGELFF
TRBV7-2	TRBJ2-2	15	CASSLRTSGSGELFF
TRBV14	TRBJ1-1	12	CASSQIVREAFF
TRBV21-1	TRBJ2-3	21	CASSRLGGGRSPHPSTDTQYF
TRBV5-5	TRBJ1-3	16	CASSLDGGASGNTIYF
TRBV6-6	TRBJ2-7	12	CASSPDRYEQYF
TRBV6-1	TRBJ1-3	15	CASSELQFKGNTIYF
TRBV7-8	TRBJ2-4	18	CASSWGLAKRRGENIQYF
TRBV5-1	TRBJ2-7	14	CASSPGTGGYEQYF
TRBV6-1	TRBJ2-2	15	CASKGTGFGTGELFF
TRBV28	TRBJ1-2	15	CASSQDRGLNYGYTF